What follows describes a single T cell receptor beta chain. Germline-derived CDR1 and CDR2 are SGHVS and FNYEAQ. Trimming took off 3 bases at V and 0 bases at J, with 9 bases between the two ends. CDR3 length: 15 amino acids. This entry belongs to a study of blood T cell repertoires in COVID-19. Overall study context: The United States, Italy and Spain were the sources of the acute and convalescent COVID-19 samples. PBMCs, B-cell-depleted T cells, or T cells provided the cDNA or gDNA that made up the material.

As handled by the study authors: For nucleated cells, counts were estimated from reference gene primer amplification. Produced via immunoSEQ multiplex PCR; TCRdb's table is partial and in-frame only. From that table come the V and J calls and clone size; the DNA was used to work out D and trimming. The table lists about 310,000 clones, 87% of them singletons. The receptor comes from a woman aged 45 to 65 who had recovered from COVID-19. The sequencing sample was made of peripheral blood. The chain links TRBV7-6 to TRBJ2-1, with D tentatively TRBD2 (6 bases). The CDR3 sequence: CASSFAGSSYNEQFF. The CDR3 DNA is TGTGCCAGCAGCTTCGCCGGGAGCTCCTACAATGAGCAGTTCTTC.